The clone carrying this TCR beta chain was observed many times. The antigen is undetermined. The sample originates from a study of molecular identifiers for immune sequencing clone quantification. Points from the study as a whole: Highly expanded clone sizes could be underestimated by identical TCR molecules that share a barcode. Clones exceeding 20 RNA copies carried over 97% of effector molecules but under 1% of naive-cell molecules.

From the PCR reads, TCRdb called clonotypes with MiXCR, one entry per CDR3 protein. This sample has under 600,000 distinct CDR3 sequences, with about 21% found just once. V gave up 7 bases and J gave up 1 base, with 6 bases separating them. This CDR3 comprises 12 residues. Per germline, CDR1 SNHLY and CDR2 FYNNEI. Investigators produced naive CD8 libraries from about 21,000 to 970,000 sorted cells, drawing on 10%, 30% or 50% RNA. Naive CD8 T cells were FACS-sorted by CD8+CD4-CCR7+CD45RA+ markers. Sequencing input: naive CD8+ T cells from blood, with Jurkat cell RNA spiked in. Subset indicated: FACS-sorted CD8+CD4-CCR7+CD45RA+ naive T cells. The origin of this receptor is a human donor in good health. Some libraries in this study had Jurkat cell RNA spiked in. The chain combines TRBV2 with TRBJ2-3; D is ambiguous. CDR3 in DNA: TGTGCCAGCATGCACGGCACAGATACGCAGTATTTT. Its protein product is CASMHGTDTQYF.